Listed here are 14 T cell receptor beta chains from one sample, sequenced in a study of CD8 T cells in Susac syndrome. Random hexamers were used to reverse transcribe an amount of roughly 0.5 to 1 ug RNA. Via MiXCR, TCRdb re-called the immunoSEQ multiplex PCR reads, giving one row per CDR3 protein. The table shows about 130,000 distinct CDR3 sequences, with around 86% occurring only once. The sequencing sample was made of CD8+ T cells from PBMCs. These receptors were collected from a human donor with multiple sclerosis.

The chain is built from TRBV6-5 and TRBJ1-1; D not certain. The CDR3 sequence is 17 residues long. Trimming left V 0 bases short and J 1 base short, with 15 bases between. Per germline, CDR1 MNHEY and CDR2 SVGAGI. CDR3: CASSYSVGPERNTEAFF. The CDR3, as DNA: TGTGCCAGCAGTTACTCGGTTGGTCCGGAGCGGAACACTGAAGCTTTCTTT.

The J gene is TRBJ2-5, the V gene TRBV7-9, with D perhaps TRBD1 or TRBD2 (6 bases each). Trimming removed 4 bases from V and 5 bases from J, with 14 bases in between. CDR1 and CDR2 (germline): SEHNR, FQNEAQ (reference sequence). The CDR3 runs 14 residues. This CDR3 reads CASSSVGGRETQYF. CDR3 nucleotides: TGTGCCAGCAGCTCAGTGGGGGGCCGGGAGACCCAGTACTTC.

J is TRBJ1-4 and V is TRBV29-1; D might be TRBD1 (6 bases). V lost 5 bases, J lost 11 bases, and 12 bases lay in between. The CDR3 consists of 11 residues. The germline V gene encodes CDR1 SQVTM and CDR2 ANQGSEA. CDR3 region: CSVYRVGKLFF. The CDR3 DNA is TGCAGCGTTTACAGGGTGGGGAAACTGTTTTTT. The complete variable domain, with remaining parts taken from reference TRBV29-1 and TRBJ1-4, reads SAVISQKPSRDICQRGTSLTIQCQVDSQVTMMFWYRQQPGQSLTLIATANQGSEATYESGFVIDKFPISRPNLTFSTLTVSNMSPEDSSIYLCSVYRVGKLFFGSGTQLSVL.

The chain links TRBV5-6 to TRBJ2-1; 8 bases agree with TRBD2. The CDR3 is 18 amino acids. From germline, CDR1 is SGHDT and CDR2 YYEEEE. J gave up 4 bases and V 4 bases, and 16 bases lay outside the gene matches. The CDR3 region has the DNA TGTGCCAGCAGCATCCCTTCGGGAGGGGGGCAGACTTACAATGAGCAGTTCTTC. This sequence encodes CASSIPSGGGQTYNEQFF.

The chain joins TRBV20-1 to TRBJ2-1, with 16 nucleotides matching TRBD2. The J segment lost 5 bases and the V segment lost 1 base, leaving 17 bases of the junction unmatched. From germline, CDR1 is DFQATT and CDR2 SNEGSKA (reference sequence). CDR3 length: 21 residues. This chain's CDR3 is CSARAISGTSGRAIGDNEQFF. CDR3 nucleotides: TGCAGTGCTAGAGCCATCTCCGGGACTAGCGGGAGGGCCATTGGAGACAATGAGCAGTTCTTC.

This chain joins TRBV27 and TRBJ2-1, with TRBD2 identical over 11 bases. The CDR3 spans 16 residues. Germline CDR1 MNHEY, CDR2 SMNVEV (reference sequence). The V segment lost 5 bases and the J segment 1 base; nucleotides outside the gene matches: 4. CDR3 sequence reads: CASSPGTSGSYNEQFF. The CDR3, as DNA: TGTGCCAGCAGTCCCGGGACTAGCGGTTCCTACAATGAGCAGTTCTTC.

The table lists this clonotype with a few counts. V and J are TRBV6-5 and TRBJ1-3; D remains ambiguous. This CDR3 is built from 14 residues. Germline CDR1 reads MNHEY; CDR2 reads SVGAGI. Trimming cost V 0 bases and J 4 bases, with 7 bases left between them. Written as DNA, the CDR3 is TGTGCCAGCAGTTACTCGGCAGGCGGAAACACCATATATTTT. Protein sequence: CASSYSAGGNTIYF.

V gene TRBV14 combines with J gene TRBJ1-2; D is uncertain. Trimming removed 4 bases at V and 5 bases at J, with 11 bases between. Looked up from germline, CDR1 is SGHDN and CDR2 is FVKESK. CDR3 size: 13 residues. The CDR3 reads CASSPTETYGYTF. The CDR3 nucleotides are TGTGCCAGCAGCCCCACGGAAACTTATGGCTACACCTTC.

The chain couples TRBV24-1 to TRBJ2-1; 7 bases match TRBD2. Germline V gene sequence: CDR1 KGHDR, CDR2 SFDVKD. V lost 9 bases and J lost 6; bases outside the gene matches: 10. The CDR3 has 14 residues. CDR3 DNA sequence: TGTGCCACCGGCTCGGCGGGGGTATTCAATGAGCAGTTCTTC. This translates into CATGSAGVFNEQFF.

The chain links TRBV24-1 to TRBJ2-1; D uncertain. Germline V lookup: CDR1 KGHDR, CDR2 SFDVKD. The CDR3 has 13 amino acids. V shed 5 bases and J shed 5 bases, with 9 bases lying between them. In DNA form, the CDR3 reads TGTGCCACCAGTGGTGCGGTAAACAATGAGCAGTTCTTC. Translating gives CATSGAVNNEQFF.

The V gene is TRBV24-1, the J gene TRBJ2-1; 11 positions match TRBD2. V was pared by 2 bases and J by 4 bases, with 12 bases of the junction left unmatched. CDR3 length: 19 residues. CDR1 KGHDR and CDR2 SFDVKD come from the germline V gene. CDR3 sequence: CATSDYIAGGLGTYNEQFF. The DNA for the CDR3 is TGTGCCACCAGTGATTATATAGCGGGAGGGCTGGGGACTTACAATGAGCAGTTCTTC.

V gene TRBV6-2 or TRBV6-3 combines with J gene TRBJ2-2; TRBD2 agrees at 11 bases. V lost 5 bases, J lost 1 base, and 9 bases stayed unmatched. Germline V gene sequence: CDR1 MNHEY, CDR2 SVGEGT. The CDR3 is 18 residues long. Here the CDR3 reads CASSTLLAGELNTGELFF. The CDR3 DNA is TGTGCCAGCAGTACCCTACTAGCGGGGGAGCTGAACACCGGGGAGCTGTTTTTT.

The rearrangement uses TRBV5-1 and TRBJ2-3, with D perhaps TRBD1 (7 bases). The CDR3 length is 15 residues. CDR1 SGHRS and CDR2 YFSETQ come from the germline V gene. V was trimmed by 4 bases and J by 5 bases, leaving 17 bases between them. The CDR3 protein is CASSIRGVIVDTQYF. In DNA form, the CDR3 reads TGCGCCAGCAGCATCAGGGGGGTTATTGTAGATACGCAGTATTTT.

This chain links TRBV7-6 with TRBJ2-1, with a tentative D call TRBD2 (5 bases). The germline V and J ends were trimmed by 1 base and 2 bases, with 21 bases remaining between them. Germline CDR1 SGHVS, CDR2 FNYEAQ. The CDR3 is 19 residues long. CDR3 coding DNA: TGTGCCAGCAGCTTAGACCCACCGCTAGCAATCAAGACCTACAATGAGCAGTTCTTC. Translated: CASSLDPPLAIKTYNEQFF.